The sequence of this T cell receptor beta chain was determined in a study of cytomegalovirus exposure and HLA in healthy donors. Of note for this clone: The antigen is undetermined.

60 Vbeta and 13 Jbeta primers were used in PCR. Profiling relied on immunoSEQ multiplex PCR, and the TCRdb table lists in-frame clones only, not all of them. The sample includes under 150,000 clones, around 63% seen only once; the top ten take 9% to 10%. V dropped 10 bases and J dropped 3; count of bases not matched to a gene: 7. The CDR3 consists of 14 residues. Germline loops: CDR1 MNHNS, CDR2 SASEGT. Overall study findings and caveats: Common viral pathogens (according to a later analysis) appeared linked to several of the most significant clusters. The authors later found TCR association rates varying by HLA locus, with DRB1 most and HLA-C fewest.

The receptor was derived from a man aged 40-49 years in good health and CMV-seropositive. The specimen sequenced was PBMCs. The V call is TRBV6-1, the J call TRBJ1-2; TRBD1 agrees at 11 bases. In nucleotides, the CDR3 is TGTGCCACCCTAGGACAGGGGGCCCACTATGGCTACACCTTC. Translation gives CATLGQGAHYGYTF.